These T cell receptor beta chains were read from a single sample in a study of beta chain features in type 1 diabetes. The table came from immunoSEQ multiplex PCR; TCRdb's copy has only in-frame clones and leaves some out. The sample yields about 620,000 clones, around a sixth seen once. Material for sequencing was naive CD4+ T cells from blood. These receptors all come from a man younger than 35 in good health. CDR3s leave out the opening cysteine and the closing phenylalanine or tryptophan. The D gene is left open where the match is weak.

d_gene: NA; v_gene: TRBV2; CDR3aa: ASSATGLATVQY
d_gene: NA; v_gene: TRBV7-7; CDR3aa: ASSLGAEGGELF
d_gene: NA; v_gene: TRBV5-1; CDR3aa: ASSLAQPGNTEAF
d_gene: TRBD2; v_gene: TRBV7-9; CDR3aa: ASRPSGLAGGPSTDTQY
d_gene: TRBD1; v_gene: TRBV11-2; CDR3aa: ASSPGQLGTQY
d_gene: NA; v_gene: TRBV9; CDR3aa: ASSVEAYQETQY
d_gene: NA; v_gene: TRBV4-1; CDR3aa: ASSRDGPLPPAEYYEQY
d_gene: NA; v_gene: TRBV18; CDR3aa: ASSRASGGYT
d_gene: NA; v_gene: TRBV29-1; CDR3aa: SVMGIGRETQY
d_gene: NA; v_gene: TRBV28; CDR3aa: ASSYRDKRPQY
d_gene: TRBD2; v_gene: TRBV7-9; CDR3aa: ASSPIGSGVLNEQY
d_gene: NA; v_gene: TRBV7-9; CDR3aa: ASSLKGSGQPQH
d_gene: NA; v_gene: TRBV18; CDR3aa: ASSPKADQPQH
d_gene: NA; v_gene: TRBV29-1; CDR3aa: SVGSLDEQY
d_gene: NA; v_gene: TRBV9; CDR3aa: ASSVGGTYEQY
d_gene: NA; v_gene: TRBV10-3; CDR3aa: AIVSRVSDTQY
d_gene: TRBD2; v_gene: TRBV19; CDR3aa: ASSYSGGRNNEQF
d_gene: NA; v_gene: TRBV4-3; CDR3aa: ASSQETGNTEAF
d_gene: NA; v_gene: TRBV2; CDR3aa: ASSEPQY
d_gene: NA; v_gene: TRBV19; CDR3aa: ASRLQGCAF
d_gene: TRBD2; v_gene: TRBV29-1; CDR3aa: SVGTSGNTGELF
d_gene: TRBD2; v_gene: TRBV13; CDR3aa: ASSLGVGKREGRYEQY
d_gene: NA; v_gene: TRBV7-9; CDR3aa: ASSFGLGATNEKLF
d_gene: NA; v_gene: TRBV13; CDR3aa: ASSSLWLQNIQY
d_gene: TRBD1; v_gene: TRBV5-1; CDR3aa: ASSLAVRTGTGGYEQY
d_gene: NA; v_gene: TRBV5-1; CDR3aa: ASRMQEGPGELF
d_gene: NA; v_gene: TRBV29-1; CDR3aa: SVVQFSSGANVLT
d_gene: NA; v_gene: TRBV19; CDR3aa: ASNRSGRGNTEAF
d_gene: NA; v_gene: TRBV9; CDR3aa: ASSVQGLHEQY
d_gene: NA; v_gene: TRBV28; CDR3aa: ASKTGGSGNTIY
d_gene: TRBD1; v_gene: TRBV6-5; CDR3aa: AISDPDRRRTQY
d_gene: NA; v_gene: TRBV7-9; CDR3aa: ASSSQGKAY
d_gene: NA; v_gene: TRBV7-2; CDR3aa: ASSLGGGYT
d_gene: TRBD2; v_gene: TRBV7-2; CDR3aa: ASSLDVRARGRTQY
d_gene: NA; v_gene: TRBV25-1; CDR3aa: ASSGSRAEAF
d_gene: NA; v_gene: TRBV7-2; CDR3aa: ASSQDGSNQPQH
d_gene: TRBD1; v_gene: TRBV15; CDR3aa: ATSRGGTGSNEQY
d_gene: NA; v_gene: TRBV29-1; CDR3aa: SVRAYWEADDGTVGPSGYNEQF
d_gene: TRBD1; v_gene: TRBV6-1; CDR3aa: ASSEPGQGRTEAF
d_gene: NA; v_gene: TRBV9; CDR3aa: ASSVREGNQPQH
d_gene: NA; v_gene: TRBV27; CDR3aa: ASSLSTPLTVHNSYNEQF
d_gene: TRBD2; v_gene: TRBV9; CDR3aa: ASARTSGSYEQY
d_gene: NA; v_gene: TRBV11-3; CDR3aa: ASSLARGLETGELF
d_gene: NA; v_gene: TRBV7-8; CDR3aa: ASSLGWGSYGYT
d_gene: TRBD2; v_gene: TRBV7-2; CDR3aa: ASRASGGVTETQY
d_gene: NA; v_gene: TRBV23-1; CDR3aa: ASSQRKTNTEAF